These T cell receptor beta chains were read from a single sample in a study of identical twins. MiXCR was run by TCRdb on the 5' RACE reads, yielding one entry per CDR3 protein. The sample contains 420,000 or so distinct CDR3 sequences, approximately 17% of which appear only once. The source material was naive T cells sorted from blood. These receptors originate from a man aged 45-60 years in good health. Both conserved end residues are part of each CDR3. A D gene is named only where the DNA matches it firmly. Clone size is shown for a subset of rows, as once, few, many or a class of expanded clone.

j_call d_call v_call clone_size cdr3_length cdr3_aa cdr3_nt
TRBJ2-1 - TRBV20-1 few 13 CSAEPNGYNEQFF TGCAGTGCGGAGCCTAATGGCTACAATGAGCAGTTCTTC
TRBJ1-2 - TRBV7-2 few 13 CASSPERASGYTF TGTGCCAGCAGCCCCGAGAGGGCGAGTGGCTACACCTTC
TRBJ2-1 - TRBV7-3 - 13 CASSFDGYNEQFF TGTGCCAGCAGTTTTGACGGCTACAATGAGCAGTTCTTC
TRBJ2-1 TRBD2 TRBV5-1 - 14 CASSIAGVGNEQFF TGCGCCAGCAGCATAGCGGGAGTAGGGAATGAGCAGTTCTTC
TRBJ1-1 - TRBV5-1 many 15 CASSLAQGMNTEAFF TGCGCCAGCAGCTTGGCCCAGGGGATGAACACTGAAGCTTTCTTT
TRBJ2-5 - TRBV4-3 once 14 CASSQGTVQETQYF TGCGCCAGCAGCCAAGGGACAGTCCAAGAGACCCAGTACTTC
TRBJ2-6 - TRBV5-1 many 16 CASSLGLGPGANVLTF TGCGCCAGCAGCTTGGGTCTGGGCCCTGGGGCCAACGTCCTGACTTTC
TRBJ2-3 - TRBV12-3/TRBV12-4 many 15 CASSPHWTLGDTQYF TGTGCCAGCAGTCCACATTGGACACTAGGGGATACGCAGTATTTT
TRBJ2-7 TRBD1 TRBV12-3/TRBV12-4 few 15 CASSFRAGGSYEQYF TGTGCCAGCAGTTTTAGGGCAGGGGGATCCTACGAGCAGTACTTC
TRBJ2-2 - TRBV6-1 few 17 CASSEAPDSTNTGELFF TGTGCCAGCAGTGAAGCGCCGGACAGTACGAACACCGGGGAGCTGTTTTTT
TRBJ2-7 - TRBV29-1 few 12 CSAADSGGEQYF TGCAGCGCCGCGGACAGTGGCGGCGAGCAGTACTTC
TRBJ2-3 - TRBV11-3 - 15 CASSLTASSTDTQYF TGTGCCAGCAGCTTGACAGCCTCTAGCACAGATACGCAGTATTTT
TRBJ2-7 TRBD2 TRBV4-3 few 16 CASSQDGASGRLEQYF TGCGCCAGCAGCCAAGATGGGGCTAGCGGGAGGCTCGAGCAGTACTTC
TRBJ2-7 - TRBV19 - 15 CASSASTGSGYEQYF TGTGCCAGTAGTGCATCGACAGGTAGTGGCTACGAGCAGTACTTC
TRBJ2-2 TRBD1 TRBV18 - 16 CASSLLGTENTGELFF TGTGCCAGCTCACTCCTAGGGACAGAGAACACCGGGGAGCTGTTTTTT
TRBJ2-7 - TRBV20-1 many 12 CSARDNPYEQYF TGCAGTGCTAGAGACAACCCCTACGAGCAGTACTTC
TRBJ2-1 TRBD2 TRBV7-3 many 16 CASSLTTASGRHEQFF TGTGCCAGCAGCTTAACGACGGCTAGCGGGAGACATGAGCAGTTCTTC
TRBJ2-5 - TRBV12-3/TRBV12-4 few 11 CASTTGLAQYF TGTGCCAGCACCACAGGGCTCGCTCAGTACTTC
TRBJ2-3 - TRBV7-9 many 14 CASSVQRSTDTQYF TGTGCCAGCAGCGTGCAGCGATCCACAGATACGCAGTATTTT
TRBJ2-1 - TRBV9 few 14 CASSPRLGAREQFF TGTGCCAGCAGCCCCAGGTTGGGTGCCCGGGAGCAGTTCTTC
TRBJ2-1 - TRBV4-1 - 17 CASSQDPEGRSYNDQFF TGCGCCAGCAGCCAAGATCCCGAAGGGAGGTCCTACAATGATCAGTTCTTC
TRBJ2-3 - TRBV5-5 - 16 CASSGYTGPYKNTQYF TGTGCCAGCAGCGGTTATACGGGGCCCTACAAAAATACGCAGTATTTT
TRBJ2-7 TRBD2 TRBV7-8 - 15 CASSLGRTSVYEQYF TGTGCCAGCAGCTTAGGTAGGACTAGCGTGTACGAGCAGTACTTC
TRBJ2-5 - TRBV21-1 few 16 CASSKRGQSLQETQYF TGTGCCAGCAGCAAAAGAGGGCAAAGCCTCCAAGAGACCCAGTACTTC
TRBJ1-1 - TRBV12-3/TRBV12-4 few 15 CASSLGSLGYTEAFF TGTGCCAGCAGTTTAGGTTCCTTGGGTTACACTGAAGCTTTCTTT
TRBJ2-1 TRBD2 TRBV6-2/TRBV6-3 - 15 CASSPPGTTPNEQFF TGTGCCAGCAGCCCCCCCGGGACTACCCCTAATGAGCAGTTCTTC
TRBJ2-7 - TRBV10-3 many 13 CAISPGQAYEQYF TGTGCCATCAGTCCGGGACAAGCCTACGAGCAGTACTTC
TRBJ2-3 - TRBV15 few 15 CATSRVYRVGDTQYF TGTGCCACCAGCAGAGTTTACAGGGTCGGAGATACGCAGTATTTT
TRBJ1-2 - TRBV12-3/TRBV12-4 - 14 CASVRHSGASGYTF TGTGCCAGCGTCCGTCATTCGGGGGCGAGTGGCTACACCTTC
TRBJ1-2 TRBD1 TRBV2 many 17 CASSVGLWDRGSHGYTF TGTGCCAGCAGTGTGGGTTTGTGGGACAGGGGATCTCATGGCTACACCTTC
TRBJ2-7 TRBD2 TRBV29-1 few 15 CSVYRTSGRSERQYF TGCAGCGTTTACAGGACTAGCGGGAGGTCGGAGCGGCAGTACTTC
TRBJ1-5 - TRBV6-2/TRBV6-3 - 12 CASSLSYQPQHF TGTGCCAGCAGCCTTTCGTATCAGCCCCAGCATTTT
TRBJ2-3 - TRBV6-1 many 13 CASSRRGTDTQYF TGTGCCAGCAGTCGACGGGGCACAGATACGCAGTATTTT
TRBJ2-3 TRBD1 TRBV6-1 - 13 CASTGQRTDTQYF TGTGCCAGCACGGGACAGCGCACAGATACGCAGTATTTT
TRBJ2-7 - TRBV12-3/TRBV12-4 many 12 CASTPPSYEQYF TGTGCCAGCACCCCACCTTCCTACGAGCAGTACTTC
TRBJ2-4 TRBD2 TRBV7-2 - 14 CASSQGGPQNIQYF TGTGCCAGCAGCCAGGGAGGGCCCCAGAACATTCAGTACTTC
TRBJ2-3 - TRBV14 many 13 CASSQGITDTQYF TGTGCCAGCAGCCAAGGGATCACAGATACGCAGTATTTT
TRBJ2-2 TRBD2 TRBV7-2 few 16 CASSLTSGGNTGELFF TGTGCCAGCAGCCTAACTAGCGGGGGTAACACCGGGGAGCTGTTTTTT
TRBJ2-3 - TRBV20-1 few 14 CSARAGGYTDTQYF TGCAGTGCTAGAGCCGGAGGTTACACAGATACGCAGTATTTT
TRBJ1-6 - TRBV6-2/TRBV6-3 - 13 CGTTRVLNSPLHF TGTGGCACGACTCGGGTCTTGAATTCACCCCTCCACTTT
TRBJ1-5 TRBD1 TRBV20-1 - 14 CSAPRDSPTMPQHF TGCAGTGCTCCCCGGGACAGCCCTACGATGCCCCAGCATTTT
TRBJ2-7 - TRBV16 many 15 CASSQSGDTSYEQYF TGTGCCAGCAGCCAGTCCGGGGACACCTCCTACGAGCAGTACTTC
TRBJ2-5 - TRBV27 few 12 CASKDPVETQYF TGTGCCAGCAAGGACCCGGTGGAGACCCAGTACTTC
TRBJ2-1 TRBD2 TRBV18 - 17 CASSPPTGAGVNNEQFF TGTGCCAGCTCACCGCCCACCGGAGCGGGGGTTAATAATGAGCAGTTCTTC